A selection of T cell receptor beta chains follows, all from one sample in a study of blood T cell repertoires in COVID-19. This table comes from immunoSEQ multiplex PCR, and its TCRdb copy is limited to in-frame clones, with some not included. Here the sample spans about 180,000 clones, 80% to 90% being singletons. The sequenced material came from PBMCs or T cells enriched from blood (not recorded which). The receptors were gathered from a woman aged 18-29 years who had recovered from COVID-19. CDR3s include the opening cysteine and the closing phenylalanine or tryptophan. The order of the fields is CDR3 protein, CDR3 DNA, clone size, D gene, J gene, V gene. The D gene is left open where the match is weak. Not every row has a clone size; where given, it reads once, few, many or a size class.

CASSLEPGLNSPLHF TGTGCCAGCAGCTTAGAGCCGGGACTTAATTCACCCCTCCACTTT - - TRBJ1-6 TRBV11-2
CATSDFFGKQYF TGTGCCACCAGTGATTTTTTCGGTAAGCAGTACTTC - - TRBJ2-7 TRBV24-1
CASSEQVGFGNQPQHF TGTGCCAGCAGCGAACAGGTGGGGTTCGGCAATCAGCCCCAGCATTTT - - TRBJ1-5 TRBV7-2
CATGGTGNSNQPQHF TGTGCCACGGGGGGAACAGGGAACAGCAATCAGCCCCAGCATTTT - - TRBJ1-5 TRBV7-8
CASSIASWDRRRLGGFGQYF TGTGCCAGTAGCATAGCGAGCTGGGACAGGAGGAGGCTTGGAGGCTTCGGGCAGTACTTC - TRBD1 TRBJ2-7 TRBV19
CASSYLASGSYEQYF TGTGCCAGCAGCTATTTGGCTAGCGGGAGCTACGAGCAGTACTTC once TRBD2 TRBJ2-7 TRBV7-2
CASSRTGGAGGPQPQHF TGTGCCAGCAGCCGGACAGGTGGGGCAGGGGGCCCTCAGCCCCAGCATTTT - TRBD1 TRBJ1-5 TRBV11-2
CASSSNLQYNSPLHF TGTGCCAGCAGTTCGAACCTACAGTATAATTCACCCCTCCACTTT few - TRBJ1-6 TRBV5-4
CASSLLLANYGYTF TGTGCCAGCAGTTTACTGTTAGCTAACTATGGCTACACCTTC - - TRBJ1-2 TRBV28
CATSIFREGAQTQYF TGTGCCACCAGCATCTTCAGGGAAGGGGCACAGACCCAGTACTTC - - TRBJ2-5 TRBV15
CASSPGQGREKLFF TGTGCCAGCAGCCCCGGACAGGGGCGTGAAAAACTGTTTTTT - TRBD1 TRBJ1-4 TRBV5-4
CASSIPGYNTGELFF TGTGCCAGTAGTATCCCAGGGTACAACACCGGGGAGCTGTTTTTT - - TRBJ2-2 TRBV19
CASSLLVSGNTIYF TGTGCCAGCAGCTTATTAGTCTCTGGAAACACCATATATTTT - - TRBJ1-3 TRBV7-8
CASSDRGRTGELFF TGTGCCAGCAGTGACAGGGGGCGCACCGGGGAGCTGTTTTTT - TRBD1 TRBJ2-2 TRBV25-1
CASTKNEATGNTIYF TGCGCCAGCACCAAAAATGAGGCAACTGGAAACACCATATATTTT - - TRBJ1-3 TRBV5-1
CASRLDRGQGAREQYF TGTGCCAGCAGGTTAGACCGAGGTCAAGGGGCTCGCGAGCAGTACTTC once - TRBJ2-7 TRBV2
CASSFGTDTQYF TGTGCCAGCAGTTTCGGTACAGATACGCAGTATTTT - - TRBJ2-3 TRBV12-3/TRBV12-4
CAWRTARQGSRNTIYF TGTGCCTGGAGAACCGCTAGACAGGGGAGCCGAAACACCATATATTTT - TRBD1 TRBJ1-3 TRBV30
CASSEALAGMIEQYF TGTGCCAGCAGTGAAGCGCTAGCGGGGATGATAGAGCAGTATTTT - TRBD2 TRBJ2-3 TRBV2
CASSLDPDRGEEQPQHF TGTGCCAGCAGCTTAGATCCGGACAGGGGAGAGGAACAGCCCCAGCATTTT once TRBD1 TRBJ1-5 TRBV7-8
CSATIIPEAFF TGCAGTGCCACTATAATACCTGAAGCTTTCTTT few - TRBJ1-1 TRBV20-1
CASSGFGGREKETQYF TGTGCCAGCAGCGGGTTTGGCGGGAGAGAGAAAGAGACCCAGTACTTC - TRBD2 TRBJ2-5 TRBV4-2
CASSLDREETQYF TGTGCCAGTAGCTTGGACAGGGAAGAGACCCAGTACTTC - TRBD1 TRBJ2-5 TRBV19
CSAWGGYGYTF TGCAGTGCTTGGGGCGGCTATGGCTACACCTTC - - TRBJ1-2 TRBV20-1
CASSWGQANEQFF TGTGCCAGCAGTTGGGGACAGGCCAATGAGCAGTTCTTC - TRBD1 TRBJ2-1 TRBV5-5
CASSPRQQNTEAFF TGTGCCAGCTCACCACGACAGCAGAACACTGAAGCTTTCTTT - - TRBJ1-1 TRBV18
CASSAKNTEAFF TGTGCCAGCAGCGCCAAGAACACTGAAGCTTTCTTT few - TRBJ1-1 TRBV9
CASSYSRAVETGPYEQYF TGTGCCAGCAGTTACTCGAGAGCCGTTGAGACAGGGCCCTACGAGCAGTACTTC - TRBD1 TRBJ2-7 TRBV6-2/TRBV6-3
CASSLEPRAEAFF TGTGCCAGCAGCTTAGAACCGCGAGCTGAAGCTTTCTTT - - TRBJ1-1 TRBV7-2
CASSPQTLTGTNTEAFF TGTGCCAGCTCACCTCAAACTCTGACAGGGACGAACACTGAAGCTTTCTTT - TRBD1 TRBJ1-1 TRBV18
CASSSGGYGYTF TGTGCCAGCAGTTCAGGGGGCTATGGCTACACCTTC - TRBD1 TRBJ1-2 TRBV12-3/TRBV12-4
CATSVDPGNEKLFF TGTGCCACCAGCGTTGATCCAGGGAATGAAAAACTGTTTTTT - - TRBJ1-4 TRBV15
CASSSTGIYGYTF TGCGCCAGCAGCTCGACAGGAATATATGGCTACACCTTC - - TRBJ1-2 TRBV5-1
CSGMTGSNEKLFF TGCAGCGGAATGACAGGGAGTAATGAAAAACTGTTTTTT - TRBD1 TRBJ1-4 TRBV29-1
CASSGSATSGKYNEQFF TGTGCCAGCAGTGGTTCGGCCACTAGCGGCAAGTACAATGAGCAGTTCTTC - TRBD2 TRBJ2-1 TRBV25-1
CASSRMSNQPQHF TGTGCCAGCAGCCGTATGAGCAATCAGCCCCAGCATTTT - - TRBJ1-5 TRBV11-2
CASSAYPRERDNYGYTF TGTGCCAGCAGTGCCTATCCTCGGGAGCGGGATAACTATGGCTACACCTTC - - TRBJ1-2 TRBV28
CASITGTANTEAFF TGTGCCAGCATCACCGGGACAGCGAACACTGAAGCTTTCTTT few TRBD1 TRBJ1-1 TRBV19
CASSPKRGNDEQYF TGTGCCAGCAGCCCCAAAAGGGGGAACGACGAGCAGTACTTC - - TRBJ2-7 TRBV9
CASSIHRPHSGNTIYF TGTGCCAGCAGCATCCACAGGCCCCACTCTGGAAACACCATATATTTT - - TRBJ1-3 TRBV7-2